One and the same sample provided the 22 T cell receptor beta chains below, sequenced in a study of radiotherapy plus CTLA-4 blockade in lung cancer. Here immunoSEQ multiplex PCR was the method, and the copy in TCRdb shows in-frame clones only, minus some. Altogether 84,000 or so clones are present, around 81% being singletons, with the ten largest covering less than 15%. The sequencing here drew on peripheral blood, taken from a patient treated with radiotherapy plus ipilimumab. The receptors originated from a human donor with non-small cell lung cancer that progressed on radiotherapy plus ipilimumab.

The chain links TRBV7-3 to TRBJ1-6, with D possibly being TRBD1 (5 bases). The V gene's germline CDR1 is SGHTA and CDR2 FQGTGA. The V end lost 2 bases, the J end lost 8 bases, and 13 bases lay between the germline ends. The CDR3 runs to 15 residues. Written as DNA, the CDR3 is TGTGCCAGCAGCTTAGAGGGACTTGGTTATTCACCCCTCCACTTT. Protein: CASSLEGLGYSPLHF.

The CDR3 is CASSSRLQETQYF. CDR3 nucleotide sequence: TGTGCCAGCAGCTCCCGCCTTCAAGAGACCCAGTACTTC. This chain connects TRBV5-4 to TRBJ2-5; no clear D gene. CDR3 size: 13 residues. Between the trimmed V and J ends, which lost 3 bases and 2 bases, there was a span of 8 bases. Per germline, CDR1 SGHNT and CDR2 YYREEE (reference sequence).

The table lists this clone with a few counts. The chain couples TRBV6-5 to TRBJ1-1, with D perhaps matching TRBD1 (5 bases). In germline, CDR1 is MNHEY, CDR2 SVGAGI. The CDR3 loop spans 14 amino acids. With 6 bases removed from V and 3 bases from J, the gap between germline ends came to 14 bases. The CDR3 sequence is CASSPGIGYTEAFF. CDR3 DNA: TGTGCCAGCAGCCCAGGGATAGGGTACACTGAAGCTTTCTTT.

The chain is built from TRBV11-1 and TRBJ1-2; 7 positions agree with TRBD1. The length of the CDR3 is 16 residues. CDR1 SGHAT and CDR2 FQDESV come from the germline V gene (reference sequence). V gave up 5 bases and J gave up 0 bases; unmatched junction bases: 9. CDR3 nucleotides: TGTGCCAGCAGCCCACAGGGGTTTGCCTCTAACTATGGCTACACCTTC. Its translation is CASSPQGFASNYGYTF.

This clone was seen once. V is TRBV6-6 and J is TRBJ2-5; 9 bases line up with TRBD1. CDR1 is MNHNY and CDR2 is SVGAGI in the germline V gene (reference sequence). The CDR3 is made up of 14 amino acids. The junction had 5 bases not matched to a gene; V was cut back by 2 bases and J by 7 bases. In nucleotides, the CDR3 is TGTGCCAGCAGTTACGGACAGGGGAAAGGGACCCAGTACTTC. Its protein product is CASSYGQGKGTQYF.

DNA of the CDR3: TGTGCCAGCAGCTTAGCGGACACCGTTTATAGCAATCAGCCCCAGCATTTT. It is translated as CASSLADTVYSNQPQHF. The V gene is TRBV7-9, the J gene TRBJ1-5, with D perhaps matching TRBD1 (5 bases). The V gene lost 0 bases and the J gene lost 0 bases, with 12 bases spanning the gap. The CDR3 is 17 amino acids. Germline V gene sequence: CDR1 SEHNR, CDR2 FQNEAQ (reference sequence).

The chain is built from TRBV7-9 and TRBJ2-7, with 7 bases matching TRBD1. V shed 1 base, J shed 2 bases, and the junction held 2 bases outside the gene matches. Germline CDR1 and CDR2: SEHNR and FQNEAQ (reference sequence). CDR3 length: 14 residues. CDR3 amino acids: CASSLGDRPYEQYF. The CDR3 bases are TGTGCCAGCAGCTTAGGGGACAGACCCTACGAGCAGTACTTC.

This sequence joins TRBV4-1 and TRBJ1-2; no clear D gene. CDR1 and CDR2 (germline): MGHRA, YSYEKL. V was trimmed by 4 bases and J by 0 bases, leaving 12 bases between them. The CDR3 loop spans 15 amino acids. The CDR3, as DNA: TGCGCCAGCAGCCTGCAGCCTAGAGCTAACTATGGCTACACCTTC. Translating it yields CASSLQPRANYGYTF.

The CDR3 DNA is TGTGCCAGCAGCCTAGGCAGTCCCCGAAATGAAAAACTGTTTTTT. Residues: CASSLGSPRNEKLFF. The V gene is TRBV7-8, the J gene TRBJ1-4; no clear D. Germline loops: CDR1 SGHVS, CDR2 FQNEAQ. The CDR3 covers 15 residues. Trimming left V 5 bases short and J 5 bases short, with 15 bases between. Complete variable domain (other parts from reference TRBV7-8 and TRBJ1-4): GAGVSQSPRYKVAKRGQDVALRCDPISGHVSLFWYQQALGQGPEFLTYFQNEAQLDKSGLPSDRFFAERPEGSVSTLKIQRTQQEDSAVYLCASSLGSPRNEKLFFGSGTQLSVL.

This chain links TRBV28 with TRBJ1-4; D is possibly TRBD1 (5 bases). Trimming removed 3 bases at V and 11 bases at J, with 13 bases between. Germline CDR1 and CDR2: MDHEN and SYDVKM. CDR3 length: 13 residues. DNA for the CDR3: TGTGCCAGCAGTTTCCACGGGACCAACAAACTGTTTTTT. Amino acids: CASSFHGTNKLFF.

This clone was observed once. This chain uses TRBV7-2 with TRBJ2-5, with 7 bases matching TRBD2. Unmatched junction bases numbered 11, after V lost 5 bases and J lost 5 bases. The CDR3 has 15 amino acids. CDR1 is SGHTA and CDR2 is FQGNSA in the germline V gene. The CDR3 loop is CASSPRGSGVETQYF. For the CDR3, the DNA is TGTGCCAGCAGCCCCCGAGGCAGCGGGGTGGAGACCCAGTACTTC. The full variable domain, completed using reference TRBV7-2 and TRBJ2-5, is GAGVSQSPSNKVTEKGKDVELRCDPISGHTALYWYRQSLGQGLEFLIYFQGNSAPDKSGLPSDRFSAERTGGSVSTLTIQRTQQEDSAVYLCASSPRGSGVETQYFGPGTRLLVL.

The chain couples TRBV14 to TRBJ2-7; 8 nucleotides align to TRBD1. V lost 4 bases and J lost 7; bases outside the gene matches: 9. The CDR3 extends over 14 amino acids. Germline CDR1 reads SGHDN; CDR2 reads FVKESK. Written as DNA, the CDR3 is TGTGCCAGCAGCCTCAAAAGAACAGGGGGGGAGCAGTACTTC. It specifies CASSLKRTGGEQYF.

The rearrangement joins TRBV28 to TRBJ1-1; D might be TRBD1 (6 bases). V dropped 10 bases and J dropped 1 base, with 16 bases sitting between them. The CDR3 sequence is 14 residues long. In germline, CDR1 is MDHEN, CDR2 SYDVKM. DNA for the CDR3: TGTGCCACCCAGGGGCACAGGGAGAACACTGAAGCTTTCTTT. This gives the protein CATQGHRENTEAFF.

The chain couples TRBV6-5 to TRBJ1-1; D is uncertain. The CDR3 is 15 amino acids. Germline V CDR1 and CDR2: MNHEY, SVGAGI. The V and J ends lost 2 bases and 1 base respectively, with 11 bases between them. CDR3 DNA sequence: TGTGCCAGCAGTTACCGTGAGACGGGGAACACTGAAGCTTTCTTT. It encodes CASSYRETGNTEAFF.

The chain links TRBV28 to TRBJ1-1, with D perhaps TRBD1 (5 bases). Trimming left V 6 bases short and J 0 bases short, with 11 bases between. Germline assignment: CDR1 MDHEN and CDR2 SYDVKM. This CDR3 is 14 amino acids long. The CDR3 is CASSQTDLNTEAFF. The DNA of the CDR3 is TGTGCCAGCAGCCAGACAGATTTGAACACTGAAGCTTTCTTT.

The genes are TRBV2 and TRBJ1-1; possibly TRBD1 for D (5 bases). This CDR3 is built from 13 residues. CDR1 is SNHLY, CDR2 FYNNEI, per germline. V was cut by 6 bases and J by 4 bases, with 12 bases left in between. CDR3 sequence: CASRVPGPTEAFF. In nucleotides, the CDR3 is TGTGCCAGCAGGGTGCCGGGGCCCACTGAAGCTTTCTTT.

This clone was seen a handful of times. The chain is built from TRBV7-3 and TRBJ1-5; 11 bases are a match to TRBD1. After removal of 5 bases from V and 6 bases from J, the junction contained 9 bases not matched to a gene. The CDR3 is 16 amino acids. CDR1 is SGHTA, CDR2 FQGTGA, per germline. CDR3 protein: CASSPEDRGQGQPQHF. CDR3 in DNA: TGTGCCAGCAGCCCGGAGGACAGGGGGCAGGGTCAGCCCCAGCATTTT.

The chain couples TRBV5-4 to TRBJ2-5, with D perhaps being TRBD1 or TRBD2 (5 bases each). The J call is doubtful: the DNA matches TRBJ2-7 better. This CDR3 has 13 amino acids. Germline V CDR1 and CDR2: SGHNT, YYREEE (reference sequence). CDR3 in amino acids: CASSWDQTYEQYF. As DNA, the CDR3 is TGTGCCAGCAGCTGGGACCAAACCTACGAGCAGTACTTC.

V is TRBV18 and J is TRBJ2-5, with unresolved D. The CDR3 is made up of 14 amino acids. The V end lost 6 bases, the J end lost 3 bases, and 14 bases lay between the germline ends. Germline V gives CDR1 KGHSH, CDR2 LQKENI. CDR3 nucleotide sequence: TGTGCCAGCTCCACGGACGGGTTAAAAGAGACCCAGTACTTC. Translation: CASSTDGLKETQYF.

The chain joins TRBV5-1 to TRBJ2-1; tentatively, D is TRBD2 (6 bases). Trimming stripped 0 bases from V and 0 bases from J, with 19 bases between. Germline assignment: CDR1 SGHRS and CDR2 YFSETQ. The CDR3 extends over 19 amino acids. The CDR3 DNA reads TGCGCCAGCAGCTTGGGGGGGAATAGCGGACGGAGCTCCTACAATGAGCAGTTCTTC. Translated: CASSLGGNSGRSSYNEQFF.

The rearrangement links TRBV19 to TRBJ2-7; 10 bases agree with TRBD2. The CDR3 contains 15 residues. Trimming took 8 bases from V and 5 from J; bases not matched to a gene: 12. Germline-derived CDR1 and CDR2 are LNHDA and SQIVND (reference sequence). CDR3 in amino acids: CASQRGVAGGNEQYF. CDR3 bases: TGTGCCAGTCAGCGCGGAGTAGCGGGGGGTAACGAGCAGTACTTC.

This clone has only a few counts. The rearrangement links TRBV27 to TRBJ1-2; D gene ambiguous. This CDR3 is 16 amino acids long. The germline CDR1 and CDR2 sequences are MNHEY and SMNVEV (reference sequence). Trimming shortened V by 5 bases and J by 5 bases, and 21 bases separated the two germline ends. In nucleotides, the CDR3 is TGTGCCAGCAGTCAGCGCCCGGGAACCTACCTTTATGGCTACACCTTC. Its translation is CASSQRPGTYLYGYTF.